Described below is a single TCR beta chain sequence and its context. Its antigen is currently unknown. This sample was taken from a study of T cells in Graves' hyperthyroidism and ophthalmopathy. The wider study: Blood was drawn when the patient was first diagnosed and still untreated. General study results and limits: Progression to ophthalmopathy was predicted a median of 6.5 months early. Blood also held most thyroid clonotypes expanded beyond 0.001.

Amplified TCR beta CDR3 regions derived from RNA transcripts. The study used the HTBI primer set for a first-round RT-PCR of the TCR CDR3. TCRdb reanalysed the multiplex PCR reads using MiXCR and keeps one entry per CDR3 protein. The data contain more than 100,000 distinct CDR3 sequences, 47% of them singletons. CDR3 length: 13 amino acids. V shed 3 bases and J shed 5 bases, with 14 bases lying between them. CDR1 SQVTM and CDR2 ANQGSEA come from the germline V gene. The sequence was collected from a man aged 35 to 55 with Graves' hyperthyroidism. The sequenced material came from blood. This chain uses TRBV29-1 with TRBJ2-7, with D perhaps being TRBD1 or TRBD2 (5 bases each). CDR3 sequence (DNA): TGCAGCGTTGAGGAGGTAGGGGTCCACGAGCAGTACTTC. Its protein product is CSVEEVGVHEQYF.